The 3 T cell receptor beta chains given below trace back to one sample, sequenced in a study of shared clonotypes between healthy human individuals. Here immunoSEQ multiplex PCR was the method, and the copy in TCRdb shows in-frame clones only, minus some. The sample shows roughly 660,000 clones, about nine tenths of them seen only once. The sequencing input was memory CD8+ T cells from PBMCs. Sample subset: CD45RO+ cells pooled with CCR7-negative TemRA cells. These receptors came from a man between 18 and 29 years old in good health. Some clones in this sample may be carry-over from other donors' samples.

J is TRBJ1-1 and V is TRBV19; D uncertain. This CDR3 contains 13 residues. V was clipped by 3 bases and J by 0 bases, with 5 bases between them. Germline V gives CDR1 LNHDA, CDR2 SQIVND (reference sequence). The chain's CDR3 is CASSINMNTEAFF. The CDR3 DNA follows: TGTGCCAGTAGTATTAACATGAACACTGAAGCTTTCTTT.

This clone has only a few counts. The identical CDR3 is also encoded by other nucleotide sequences in the sample. The chain links TRBV6-5 to TRBJ2-7; 7 bases line up with TRBD2. Looked up from germline, CDR1 is MNHEY and CDR2 is SVGAGI. CDR3 length: 14 residues. With 2 bases clipped from V and 5 bases from J, the junction kept 6 bases outside the gene matches. The CDR3 loop reads CASSYGGRADEQYF. DNA for the CDR3: TGTGCCAGCAGTTACGGGGGGAGGGCCGACGAGCAGTACTTC.

This sequence joins TRBV19 and TRBJ2-1; 7 bases are a match to TRBD2. CDR1 is LNHDA and CDR2 is SQIVND in the germline V gene (reference sequence). The CDR3 extends over 16 amino acids. J lost 1 base, V lost 4 bases, and 7 bases had no gene match. The CDR3 bases are TGTGCCAGTAGTAAGATGGCGGGAGTATCCTACAATGAGCAGTTCTTC. Translating it yields CASSKMAGVSYNEQFF.